Presented here are 23 T cell receptor beta chains from one specimen sequenced in a study of T cell repertoires in cytomegalovirus infection. The antigens for these receptors are not known. TCRdb reanalysed the reads using MiXCR and keeps one entry per CDR3 protein. This sample has tens of thousands of distinct CDR3 sequences, with 20% to 30% found just once. Sequencing used CD8+ T cells from cultured PBMCs, obtained from culture after CMV antigen stimulation. The receptors shown here come from a human donor in good health (CMV status not recorded). Some clones in this sample may be carry-over from other donors' samples.

The genes are TRBV9 and TRBJ2-3; D is ambiguous. This CDR3 has 14 residues. V gave up 0 bases and J gave up 5 bases, with 10 bases separating them. Germline assignment: CDR1 SGDLS and CDR2 YYNGEE. CDR3 loop: CASSVGDLLDTQYF. The DNA for the CDR3 is TGTGCCAGCAGCGTAGGTGACTTATTAGATACGCAGTATTTT.

This chain's CDR3 is CSAEVQESYEQYF. DNA of the CDR3: TGCAGTGCTGAGGTCCAGGAGTCCTACGAGCAGTACTTC. The rearrangement uses TRBV20-1 and TRBJ2-7; D remains ambiguous. Germline V gene data show CDR1 as DFQATT and CDR2 as SNEGSKA (reference sequence). The CDR3 runs 13 residues. The V end was cut by 5 bases, the J end by 1 base, with 12 bases between.

The CDR3, as DNA: TGCGCCAGCAGCCAAGACCCGGAGACTAGCGACTACAATGAGCAGTTCTTC. Protein: CASSQDPETSDYNEQFF. V usage is TRBV4-3 and J usage is TRBJ2-1, with 8 bases aligning to TRBD2. Losses at the gene ends were 0 bases for V and 3 bases for J; bases not matched to a gene: 7. Germline lookup yields CDR1 LGHNA and CDR2 YSLEER. The CDR3 sequence is 17 residues long.

In regard to this clonotype: It may be a read error: a sequence one base away is much more abundant. The CDR3 sequence is CANSPSGTNEQYF. The CDR3 DNA reads as TGTGCCAACAGCCCTAGCGGGACGAACGAGCAGTACTTC. The chain couples TRBV12-3 or TRBV12-4 to TRBJ2-7, with 9 bases identical to TRBD2. The V segment lost 10 bases and the J segment 5 bases; nucleotides outside the gene matches: 9. The CDR3 is 13 amino acids.

This chain links TRBV24-1 with TRBJ1-1; no reliable D call. The V gene's germline CDR1 is KGHDR and CDR2 SFDVKD. Trimming stripped 1 base from V and 5 bases from J, with 4 bases between. CDR3 size: 12 residues. The CDR3 reads CATSDFGTEAFF. CDR3 coding DNA: TGTGCCACCAGTGATTTTGGGACTGAAGCTTTCTTT.

V is TRBV28 and J is TRBJ1-5; 9 nucleotides line up with TRBD1. V dropped 6 bases and J dropped 5; count of bases not matched to a gene: 8. The germline V gene encodes CDR1 MDHEN and CDR2 SYDVKM. There are 15 residues in the CDR3. In nucleotides, the CDR3 is TGTGCCAGCAGGGCCGGGACAGGGCTCGATCAGCCCCAGCATTTT. Its protein product is CASRAGTGLDQPQHF.

This clonotype showed up many times. The CDR3 DNA sequence: TGTGCCAGCAGTGAAGCCGGGACAGGTTCCGATACGCAGTATTTT. It yields the protein CASSEAGTGSDTQYF. This chain connects TRBV6-1 to TRBJ2-3, with 8 bases matching TRBD1. The CDR3 consists of 15 residues. Germline V gene sequence: CDR1 MNHNS, CDR2 SASEGT. J gave up 6 bases and V 0 bases, and 5 bases lay outside the gene matches.

This clonotype was counted a few times. The chain links TRBV14 to TRBJ2-3; D is ambiguous. The CDR3 is 16 residues long. Trimming pared 0 bases from V and 0 bases from J, leaving 10 bases between. Germline V lookup: CDR1 SGHDN, CDR2 FVKESK. CDR3: CASSQDRLDSTDTQYF. The CDR3 DNA sequence: TGTGCCAGCAGCCAAGATCGTCTAGATAGCACAGATACGCAGTATTTT. The whole variable domain, remainder taken from reference TRBV14 and TRBJ2-3, is EAGVTQFPSHSVIEKGQTVTLRCDPISGHDNLYWYRRVMGKEIKFLLHFVKESKQDESGMPNNRFLAERTGGTYSTLKVQPAELEDSGVYFCASSQDRLDSTDTQYFGPGTRLTVL.

Written as DNA, the CDR3 is TGTGCCAGCAGCTTGGACAGTGGTCGAAATGGTGAGCAGTTCTTC. As protein: CASSLDSGRNGEQFF. The chain recombines TRBV7-6 with TRBJ2-1; tentatively, D is TRBD1 (6 bases). V was cut by 3 bases and J by 9 bases, with 18 bases left in between. The CDR3 has 15 amino acids. Germline V gene data show CDR1 as SGHVS and CDR2 as FNYEAQ.

This clonotype has a single count. The rearrangement uses TRBV3-1 and TRBJ2-7; 14 bases are a match to TRBD2. This CDR3 is 17 amino acids long. Trimming at V came to 4 bases and at J to 2 bases, leaving 7 bases not matched to a gene. Germline CDR1 LGHDT, CDR2 YNNKEL (reference sequence). The CDR3 nucleotides are TGTGCCAGCAGCCTCTCCCGACTAGCGGGGGGGACCTACGAGCAGTACTTC. Protein: CASSLSRLAGGTYEQYF.

In its sample, this clonotype was seen a few times. V usage is TRBV7-9 and J usage is TRBJ2-1, with 8 positions matching TRBD2. This CDR3 is built from 16 residues. Germline CDR1 SEHNR, CDR2 FQNEAQ (reference sequence). The junction had 6 bases not matched to a gene; V was cut back by 1 base and J by 4 bases. CDR3 coding DNA: TGTGCCAGCAGCTTAGGACACCGGGGGGGGTACAATGAGCAGTTCTTC. It yields the protein CASSLGHRGGYNEQFF.

This chain links TRBV9 with TRBJ1-5; D call uncertain. The V end lost 3 bases, the J end lost 2 bases, and 3 bases lay between the germline ends. The CDR3 has 12 amino acids. The germline V gene has CDR1 SGDLS and CDR2 YYNGEE. Here the CDR3 DNA reads TGTGCCAGCAGCGCTGGCAATCAGCCCCAGCATTTT. It translates to CASSAGNQPQHF. Drawing the rest from reference TRBV9 and TRBJ1-5, the complete variable domain is DSGVTQTPKHLITATGQRVTLRCSPRSGDLSVYWYQQSLDQGLQFLIQYYNGEERAKGNILERFSAQQFPDLHSELNLSSLELGDSALYFCASSAGNQPQHFGDGTRLSIL.

V is TRBV6-1 and J is TRBJ1-2; D remains unclear. The length of the CDR3 is 11 residues. Germline V lookup: CDR1 MNHNS, CDR2 SASEGT. The germline V and J ends were trimmed by 6 bases and 4 bases, with 6 bases remaining between them. The CDR3 nucleotides are TGTGCCAGCAGGACGAGCTATGGCTACACCTTC. Translating it yields CASRTSYGYTF.

This clonotype was counted ten times or more. The CDR3 loop reads CASSGRGLSYNEQFF. Written as DNA, the CDR3 is TGTGCCAGCAGCGGCAGGGGACTCTCCTACAATGAGCAGTTCTTC. The chain carries TRBV7-8 and TRBJ2-1; perhaps D is TRBD1 or TRBD2 (6 bases each). The V gene's germline CDR1 is SGHVS and CDR2 FQNEAQ. This CDR3 spans 15 amino acids. V was trimmed by 5 bases and J by 0 bases, leaving 11 bases between them.

This clonotype showed up many times. CDR3 sequence reads: CASNWSDTQYF. The CDR3 DNA sequence: TGTGCCAGCAATTGGTCAGATACGCAGTATTTT. V gene TRBV2 combines with J gene TRBJ2-3; D is unclear. Per germline, CDR1 SNHLY and CDR2 FYNNEI. The CDR3 runs 11 residues. Trimming removed 7 bases at V and 4 bases at J, with 6 bases between. Variable domain in full (rest from reference TRBV2 and TRBJ2-3): EPEVTQTPSHQVTQMGQEVILRCVPISNHLYFYWYRQILGQKVEFLVSFYNNEISEKSEIFDDQFSVERPDGSNFTLKIRSTKLEDSAMYFCASNWSDTQYFGPGTRLTVL.

This clonotype occurred many times. The chain couples TRBV2 to TRBJ2-1, with 10 bases aligning to TRBD2. CDR1 is SNHLY and CDR2 is FYNNEI in the germline V gene. The CDR3 runs to 15 residues. V was clipped by 8 bases and J by 0 bases; unmatched bases: 4. CDR3 region: CASGSGRSSYNEQFF. CDR3 nucleotide sequence: TGTGCCAGCGGTAGCGGGAGGAGCTCCTACAATGAGCAGTTCTTC. Using reference TRBV2 and TRBJ2-1 for the parts outside the CDR3, the full variable domain is EPEVTQTPSHQVTQMGQEVILRCVPISNHLYFYWYRQILGQKVEFLVSFYNNEISEKSEIFDDQFSVERPDGSNFTLKIRSTKLEDSAMYFCASGSGRSSYNEQFFGPGTRLTVL.

The genes are TRBV4-1 and TRBJ2-2, with D uncertain. This CDR3 contains 14 residues. Germline V gene sequence: CDR1 MGHRA, CDR2 YSYEKL. Trimming removed 0 bases at V and 2 bases at J, with 4 bases between. The DNA for the CDR3 is TGCGCCAGCAGCCAAGAACCAAACACCGGGGAGCTGTTTTTT. Translating it yields CASSQEPNTGELFF.

Comments on this clonotype: A read error is possible here, since a much larger clone lies one base away. This likely comes from a read error, as the CDR3 has no conserved phenylalanine or tryptophan at its end. The genes are TRBV2 and TRBJ2-3; D gene unclear. CDR1 is SNHLY, CDR2 FYNNEI, per germline. This CDR3 contains 11 residues. The V end lost 1 base, the J end lost 8 bases, and 4 bases lay between the germline ends. The CDR3 DNA sequence: TGTGCCAGCAGTGAAGTCGGTACGCAGTATTCT. Protein: CASSEVGTQYS.

This clonotype was counted many times. The chain recombines TRBV7-8 with TRBJ1-5, with D unresolved. The CDR3 has 13 amino acids. V was shortened by 5 bases and J by 2 bases, with 7 bases between the two germline ends. Germline CDR1 reads SGHVS; CDR2 reads FQNEAQ. The CDR3 DNA reads as TGTGCCAGCAGCCCGACCGGCAATCAGCCCCAGCATTTT. The encoded protein is CASSPTGNQPQHF.

This clonotype was recorded a few times. The chain's CDR3 is CASTWGLAGEQRYF. DNA of the CDR3: TGTGCCAGCACCTGGGGGCTAGCGGGGGAGCAGCGGTACTTC. The chain has TRBV12-3 or TRBV12-4 and TRBJ2-7; 10 bases agree with TRBD2. V was pared by 7 bases and J by 12 bases, with 15 bases of the junction left unmatched. This CDR3 contains 14 residues.

This clonotype was detected a few times. This chain links TRBV6-6 with TRBJ2-1; 8 nucleotides align to TRBD2. Germline-derived CDR1 and CDR2 are MNHNY and SVGAGI (reference sequence). V dropped 6 bases and J dropped 5; count of bases not matched to a gene: 12. CDR3 size: 16 residues. DNA of the CDR3: TGTGCCAGCAGCAAGGGGCCCGGGGGGGGTAACAATGAGCAGTTCTTC. Amino acid sequence: CASSKGPGGGNNEQFF.

This clonotype was detected ten times or more. J is TRBJ1-5 and V is TRBV7-6; no reliable D call. Trimming took off 4 bases at V and 1 base at J, with 5 bases between the two ends. Germline-derived CDR1 and CDR2 are SGHVS and FNYEAQ. The CDR3 sequence is 13 residues long. CDR3 residues: CASSSMSNQPQHF. The CDR3 DNA reads TGTGCCAGCAGCTCAATGAGCAATCAGCCCCAGCATTTT.

This clonotype was observed at least ten times. The chain combines TRBV25-1 with TRBJ1-1, with unresolved D. Trimming pared 1 base from V and 1 base from J, leaving 10 bases between. The CDR3 is 15 amino acids. Per germline, CDR1 MGHDK and CDR2 SYGVNS. The DNA for the CDR3 is TGTGCCAGCAGTGAATTGGGAGGCCAGAACACTGAAGCTTTCTTT. This codes for CASSELGGQNTEAFF. Full variable domain (outside the CDR3, taken from reference TRBV25-1 and TRBJ1-1): EADIYQTPRYLVIGTGKKITLECSQTMGHDKMYWYQQDPGMELHLIHYSYGVNSTEKGDLSSESTVSRIRTEHFPLTLESARPSHTSQYLCASSELGGQNTEAFFGQGTRLTVV.